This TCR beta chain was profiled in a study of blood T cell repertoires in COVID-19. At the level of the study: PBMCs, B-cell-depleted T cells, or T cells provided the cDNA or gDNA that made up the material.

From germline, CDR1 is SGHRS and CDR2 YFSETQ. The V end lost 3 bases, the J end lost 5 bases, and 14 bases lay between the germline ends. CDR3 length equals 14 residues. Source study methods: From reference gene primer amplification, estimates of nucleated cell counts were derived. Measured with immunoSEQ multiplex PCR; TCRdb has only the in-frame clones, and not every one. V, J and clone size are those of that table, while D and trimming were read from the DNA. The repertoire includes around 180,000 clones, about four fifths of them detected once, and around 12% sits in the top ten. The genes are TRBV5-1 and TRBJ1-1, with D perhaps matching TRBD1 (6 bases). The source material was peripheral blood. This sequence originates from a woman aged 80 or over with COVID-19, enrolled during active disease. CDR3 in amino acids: CASSWAGVGTEAFF. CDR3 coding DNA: TGCGCCAGCAGCTGGGCAGGGGTGGGAACTGAAGCTTTCTTT.